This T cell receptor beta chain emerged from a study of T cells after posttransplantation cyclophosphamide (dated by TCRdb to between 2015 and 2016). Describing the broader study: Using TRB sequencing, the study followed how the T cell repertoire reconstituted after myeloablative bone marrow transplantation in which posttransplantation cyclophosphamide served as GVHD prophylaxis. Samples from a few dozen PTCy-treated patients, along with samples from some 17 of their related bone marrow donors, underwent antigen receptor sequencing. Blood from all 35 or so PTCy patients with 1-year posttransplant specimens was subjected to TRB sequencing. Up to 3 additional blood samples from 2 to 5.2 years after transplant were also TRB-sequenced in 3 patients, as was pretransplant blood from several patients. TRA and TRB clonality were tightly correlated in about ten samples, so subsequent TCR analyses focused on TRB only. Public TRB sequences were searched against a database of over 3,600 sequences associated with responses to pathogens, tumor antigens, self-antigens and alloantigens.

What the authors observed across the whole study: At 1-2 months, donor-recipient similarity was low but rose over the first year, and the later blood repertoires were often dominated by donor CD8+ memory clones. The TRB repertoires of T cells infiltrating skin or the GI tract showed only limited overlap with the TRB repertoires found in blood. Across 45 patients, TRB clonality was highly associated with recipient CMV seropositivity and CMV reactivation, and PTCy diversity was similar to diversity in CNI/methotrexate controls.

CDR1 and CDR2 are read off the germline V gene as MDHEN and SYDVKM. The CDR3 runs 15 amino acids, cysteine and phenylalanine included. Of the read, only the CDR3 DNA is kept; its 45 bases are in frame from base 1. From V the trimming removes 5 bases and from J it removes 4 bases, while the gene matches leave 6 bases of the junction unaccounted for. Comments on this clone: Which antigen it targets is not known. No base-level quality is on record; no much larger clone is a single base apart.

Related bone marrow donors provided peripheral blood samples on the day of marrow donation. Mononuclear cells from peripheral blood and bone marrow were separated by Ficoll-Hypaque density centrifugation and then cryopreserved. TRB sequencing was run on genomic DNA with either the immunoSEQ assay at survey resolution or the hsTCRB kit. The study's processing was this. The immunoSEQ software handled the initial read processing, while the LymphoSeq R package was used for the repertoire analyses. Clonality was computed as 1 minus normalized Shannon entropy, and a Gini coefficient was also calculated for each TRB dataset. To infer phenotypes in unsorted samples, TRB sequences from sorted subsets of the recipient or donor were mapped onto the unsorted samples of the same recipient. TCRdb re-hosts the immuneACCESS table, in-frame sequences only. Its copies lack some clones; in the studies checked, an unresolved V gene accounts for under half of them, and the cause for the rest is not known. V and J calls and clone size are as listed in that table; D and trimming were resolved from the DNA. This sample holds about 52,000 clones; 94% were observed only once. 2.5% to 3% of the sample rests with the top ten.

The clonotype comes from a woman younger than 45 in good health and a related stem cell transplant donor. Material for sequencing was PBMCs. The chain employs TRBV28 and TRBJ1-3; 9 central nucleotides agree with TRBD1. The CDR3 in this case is CASSDFTGGGNTIYF. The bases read TGTGCCAGCAGTGACTTTACAGGGGGCGGAAACACCATATATTTT.